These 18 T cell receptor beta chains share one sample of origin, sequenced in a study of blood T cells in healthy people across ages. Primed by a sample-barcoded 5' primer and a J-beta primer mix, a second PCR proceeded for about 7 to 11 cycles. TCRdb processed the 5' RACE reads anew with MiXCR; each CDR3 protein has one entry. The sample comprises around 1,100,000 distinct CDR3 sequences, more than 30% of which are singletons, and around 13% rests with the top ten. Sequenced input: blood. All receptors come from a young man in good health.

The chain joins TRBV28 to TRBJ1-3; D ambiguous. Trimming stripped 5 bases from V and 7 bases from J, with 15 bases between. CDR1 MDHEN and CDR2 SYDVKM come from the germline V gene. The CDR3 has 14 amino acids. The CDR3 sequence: CASSVPGSGNTIYF. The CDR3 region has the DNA TGTGCCAGCAGTGTGCCCGGGTCCGGTAACACCATATATTTT.

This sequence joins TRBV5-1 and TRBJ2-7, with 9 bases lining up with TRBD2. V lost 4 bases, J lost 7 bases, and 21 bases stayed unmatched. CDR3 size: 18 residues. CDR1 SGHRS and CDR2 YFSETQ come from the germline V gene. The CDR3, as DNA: TGCGCCAGCAGCCCCGGGACTAGCTCACGGAGAGATTACAATGAGCAGTACTTC. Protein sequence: CASSPGTSSRRDYNEQYF.

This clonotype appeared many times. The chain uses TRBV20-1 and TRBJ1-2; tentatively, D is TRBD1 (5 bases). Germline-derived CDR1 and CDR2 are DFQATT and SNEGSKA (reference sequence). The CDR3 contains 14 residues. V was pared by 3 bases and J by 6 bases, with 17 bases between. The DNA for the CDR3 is TGCAGTGCTAGCCTCCCGCAGGGTTTGAATGGCTACACCTTC. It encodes CSASLPQGLNGYTF.

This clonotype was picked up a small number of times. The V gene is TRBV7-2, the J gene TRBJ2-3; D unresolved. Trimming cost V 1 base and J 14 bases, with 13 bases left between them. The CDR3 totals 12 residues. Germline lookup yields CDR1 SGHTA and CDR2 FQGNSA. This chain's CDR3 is CASSLEGFGLYF. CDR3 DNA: TGTGCCAGCAGCTTAGAAGGCTTCGGCTTGTATTTT.

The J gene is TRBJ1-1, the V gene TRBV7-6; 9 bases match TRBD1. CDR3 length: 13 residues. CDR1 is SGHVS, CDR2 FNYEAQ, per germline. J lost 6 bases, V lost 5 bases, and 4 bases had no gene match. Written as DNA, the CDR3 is TGTGCCAGCAGCCAACGACAGGGGGCTGAAGCTTTCTTT. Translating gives CASSQRQGAEAFF.

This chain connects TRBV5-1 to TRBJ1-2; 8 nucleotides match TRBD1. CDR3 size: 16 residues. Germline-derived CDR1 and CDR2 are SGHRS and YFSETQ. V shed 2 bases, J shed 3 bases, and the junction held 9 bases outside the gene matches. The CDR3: CASSFLTGQDDYGYTF. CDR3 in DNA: TGCGCCAGCAGCTTCCTTACGGGACAGGATGACTATGGCTACACCTTC.

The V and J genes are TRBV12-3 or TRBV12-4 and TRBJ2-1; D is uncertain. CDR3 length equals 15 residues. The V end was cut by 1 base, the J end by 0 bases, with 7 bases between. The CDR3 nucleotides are TGTGCCAGCAGTTTAGGGCTGGGCTCCTACAATGAGCAGTTCTTC. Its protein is CASSLGLGSYNEQFF.

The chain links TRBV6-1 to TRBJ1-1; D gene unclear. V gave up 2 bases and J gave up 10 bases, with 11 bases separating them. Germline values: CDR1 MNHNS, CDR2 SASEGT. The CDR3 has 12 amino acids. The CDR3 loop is CASSEFRQVAFF. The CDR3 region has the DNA TGTGCCAGCAGTGAATTTCGGCAGGTAGCTTTCTTT.

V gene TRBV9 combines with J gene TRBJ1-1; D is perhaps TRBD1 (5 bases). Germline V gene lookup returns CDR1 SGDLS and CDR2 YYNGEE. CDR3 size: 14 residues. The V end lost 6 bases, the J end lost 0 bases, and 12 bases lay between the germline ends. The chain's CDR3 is CASNNQGMNTEAFF. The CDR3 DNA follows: TGTGCCAGCAACAACCAGGGTATGAACACTGAAGCTTTCTTT.

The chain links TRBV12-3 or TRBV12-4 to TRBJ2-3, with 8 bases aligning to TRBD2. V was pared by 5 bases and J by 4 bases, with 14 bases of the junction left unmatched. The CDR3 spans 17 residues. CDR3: CASSNPLGRGNSDTQYF. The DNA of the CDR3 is TGTGCCAGCAGTAACCCTCTCGGGAGGGGAAACTCAGATACGCAGTATTTT.

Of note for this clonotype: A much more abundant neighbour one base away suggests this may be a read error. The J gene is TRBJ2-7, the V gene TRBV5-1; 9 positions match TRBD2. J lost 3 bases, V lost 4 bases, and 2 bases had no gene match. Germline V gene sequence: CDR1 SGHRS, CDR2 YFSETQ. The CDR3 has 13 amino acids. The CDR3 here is CASSVTSGYEQYF. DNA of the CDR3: TGCGCCAGCAGCGTGACTAGCGGCTACGAGCAGTACTTC.

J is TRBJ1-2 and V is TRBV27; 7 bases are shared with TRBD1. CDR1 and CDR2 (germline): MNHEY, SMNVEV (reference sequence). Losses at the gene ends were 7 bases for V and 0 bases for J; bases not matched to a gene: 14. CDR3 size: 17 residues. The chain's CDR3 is CASTSDPGTVANYGYTF. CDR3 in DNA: TGTGCCAGCACTTCCGACCCCGGGACAGTAGCTAACTATGGCTACACCTTC.

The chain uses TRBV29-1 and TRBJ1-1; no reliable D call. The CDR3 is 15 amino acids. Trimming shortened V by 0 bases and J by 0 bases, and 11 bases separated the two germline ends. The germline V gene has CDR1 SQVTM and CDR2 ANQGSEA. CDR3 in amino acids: CSVEDLAGMNTEAFF. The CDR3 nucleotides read TGCAGCGTTGAAGATCTCGCGGGGATGAACACTGAAGCTTTCTTT.

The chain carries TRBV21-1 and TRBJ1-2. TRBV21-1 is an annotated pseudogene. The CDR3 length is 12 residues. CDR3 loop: CASSNQTYGYTF. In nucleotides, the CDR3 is TGTGCCAGCAGCAATCAGACCTATGGCTACACCTTC.

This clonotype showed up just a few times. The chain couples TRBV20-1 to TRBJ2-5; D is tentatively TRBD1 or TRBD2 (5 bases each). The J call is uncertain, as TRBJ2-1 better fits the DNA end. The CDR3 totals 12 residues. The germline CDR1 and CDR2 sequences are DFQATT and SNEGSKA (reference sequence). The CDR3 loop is CSARRGQETQFF. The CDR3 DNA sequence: TGCAGTGCTAGACGGGGCCAAGAGACCCAGTTCTTC.

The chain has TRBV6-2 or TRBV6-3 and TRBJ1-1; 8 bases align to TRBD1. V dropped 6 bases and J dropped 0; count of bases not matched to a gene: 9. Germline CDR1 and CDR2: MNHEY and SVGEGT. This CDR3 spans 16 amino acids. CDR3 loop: CASRDLQGALNTEAFF. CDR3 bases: TGTGCCAGCAGGGACCTCCAGGGGGCCCTGAACACTGAAGCTTTCTTT.

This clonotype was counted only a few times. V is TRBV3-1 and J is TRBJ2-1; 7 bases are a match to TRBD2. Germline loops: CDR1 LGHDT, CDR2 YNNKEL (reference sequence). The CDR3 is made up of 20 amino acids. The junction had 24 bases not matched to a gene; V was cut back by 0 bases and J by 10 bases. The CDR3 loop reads CASSQDPDIIPAGDLLEQFF. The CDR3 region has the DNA TGTGCCAGCAGCCAAGATCCAGATATCATCCCGGCGGGGGACCTCCTAGAGCAGTTCTTC.

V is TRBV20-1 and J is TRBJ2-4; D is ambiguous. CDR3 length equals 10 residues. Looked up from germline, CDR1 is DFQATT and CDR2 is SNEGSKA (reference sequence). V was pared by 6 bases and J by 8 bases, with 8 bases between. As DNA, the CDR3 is TGCAGTGCCCCGGTGGACATTCAGTACTTC. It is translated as CSAPVDIQYF.